The rows below give T cell receptor beta chains drawn from one sample of a study of shared T cell receptors in the human thymus. TCRdb keeps only in-frame clones here, not all; method: immunoSEQ multiplex PCR. The sample holds hundreds of thousands of clones, over 75% seen once. These same data were also listed under a study on human thymus T cells.

Sequences were obtained from thymocytes. The receptors derive from a boy younger than two with a congenital heart defect. Each CDR3 is given with its conserved first and last residue. A D gene is named only where the DNA matches it firmly. Expanded clones get a size class; other rows say once, few or many, or leave the size out.

v_call: TRBV2
clone_size: NA
d_call: TRBD2
j_call: TRBJ2-1
cdr3_nt: TGTGCCAGCGCTCACGGGACTAGCGGGAGGCCCAATGAGCAGTTCTTC
cdr3_aa: CASAHGTSGRPNEQFF

v_call: TRBV5-1
clone_size: NA
d_call: TRBD2
j_call: TRBJ2-1
cdr3_nt: TGCGCCAGCAGCTTGGGTCGACGGGCTAGCGGTCACCGGGGTGAGCAGTTCTTC
cdr3_aa: CASSLGRRASGHRGEQFF

v_call: TRBV6-1
clone_size: NA
d_call: TRBD2
j_call: TRBJ2-7
cdr3_nt: TGTGCCAGCAGGGCCCCGGCGGGAGTTAGGTACGAGCAGTACTTC
cdr3_aa: CASRAPAGVRYEQYF

v_call: TRBV5-1
clone_size: once
d_call: NA
j_call: TRBJ2-1
cdr3_nt: TGCGCCAGCAGCTTGGCCTTAGGTGGGGGCGATGAGCAGTTCTTC
cdr3_aa: CASSLALGGGDEQFF

v_call: TRBV5-6
clone_size: NA
d_call: NA
j_call: TRBJ2-5
cdr3_nt: TGTGCCAGCAGCTCCGACAGGGACTTTCTTGGCCTCCAAGAGACCCAGTACTTC
cdr3_aa: CASSSDRDFLGLQETQYF

v_call: TRBV7-9
clone_size: once
d_call: TRBD1
j_call: TRBJ2-2
cdr3_nt: TGTGCCAGCAGCGAAACCGGGACAGGGGGACCCGGGGAGCTGTTTTTT
cdr3_aa: CASSETGTGGPGELFF

v_call: TRBV7-2
clone_size: NA
d_call: NA
j_call: TRBJ1-4
cdr3_nt: TGTGCCAGCAGCTCCCCGGGGGGGTATGAAAAACTGTTTTTT
cdr3_aa: CASSSPGGYEKLFF

v_call: TRBV14
clone_size: NA
d_call: TRBD1
j_call: TRBJ2-7
cdr3_nt: TGTGCCAGCAGCCGGGACAGGGGTCAATACGAGCAGTACTTC
cdr3_aa: CASSRDRGQYEQYF

v_call: TRBV28
clone_size: NA
d_call: NA
j_call: TRBJ2-7
cdr3_nt: TGTGCCAGCAGTTTATACGGGGGGCGAAAGCTCTACGAGCAGTACTTC
cdr3_aa: CASSLYGGRKLYEQYF

v_call: TRBV29-1
clone_size: NA
d_call: TRBD1
j_call: TRBJ1-1
cdr3_nt: TGCAGCGTGGACAGGGGAGACACTGAAGCTTTCTTT
cdr3_aa: CSVDRGDTEAFF

v_call: TRBV19
clone_size: NA
d_call: NA
j_call: TRBJ1-2
cdr3_nt: TGTGCCAGTAGTATTGTAAAGGAGTATGGCTACACCTTC
cdr3_aa: CASSIVKEYGYTF

v_call: TRBV2
clone_size: NA
d_call: TRBD2
j_call: TRBJ2-2
cdr3_nt: TGTGCCAGCAGTATAGCGGGGGTGAACACCGGGGAGCTGTTTTTT
cdr3_aa: CASSIAGVNTGELFF

v_call: TRBV5-6
clone_size: NA
d_call: NA
j_call: TRBJ2-6
cdr3_nt: TGTGCCAGCAGCTTTTTTGGGAGTGACGGGGCCAACGTCCTGACTTTC
cdr3_aa: CASSFFGSDGANVLTF

v_call: TRBV9
clone_size: NA
d_call: TRBD2
j_call: TRBJ2-7
cdr3_nt: TGTGCCAGCAGCGCTGGGACTAGCGGGAGTTACGAGCAGTACTTC
cdr3_aa: CASSAGTSGSYEQYF

v_call: TRBV11-3
clone_size: NA
d_call: NA
j_call: TRBJ2-3
cdr3_nt: TGTGCCAGCAGCTTAGATCACGACGGGAGCACAGATACGCAGTATTTT
cdr3_aa: CASSLDHDGSTDTQYF

v_call: TRBV5-4
clone_size: once
d_call: TRBD2
j_call: TRBJ2-1
cdr3_nt: TGTGCCAGCAGCCGGGGTACGCCTAGCGGGACTGGGGACAATGAGCAGTTCTTC
cdr3_aa: CASSRGTPSGTGDNEQFF

v_call: TRBV11-3
clone_size: NA
d_call: TRBD2
j_call: TRBJ2-1
cdr3_nt: TGTGCCAGCAGCTTAGTTGGACTAGAGGGCTTCAATGAGCAGTTCTTC
cdr3_aa: CASSLVGLEGFNEQFF

v_call: TRBV28
clone_size: NA
d_call: NA
j_call: TRBJ2-3
cdr3_nt: TGTGCCAGCAGTTTAGGGCGGACTAGCACAGATACGCAGTATTTT
cdr3_aa: CASSLGRTSTDTQYF

v_call: TRBV6-5
clone_size: few
d_call: TRBD2
j_call: TRBJ2-7
cdr3_nt: TGTGCCAGCAGTTACCAGCGGGACTCCTACGAGCAGTACTTC
cdr3_aa: CASSYQRDSYEQYF

v_call: TRBV6-5
clone_size: NA
d_call: TRBD2
j_call: TRBJ2-5
cdr3_nt: TGTGCCAGCAGTCCACTAGCGGGTGGGGGGACCCAGTACTTC
cdr3_aa: CASSPLAGGGTQYF

v_call: TRBV11-3
clone_size: NA
d_call: TRBD1
j_call: TRBJ2-7
cdr3_nt: TGTGCCAGCAGCTGCGGAAGGACAGGGGAGGACGAGCAGTACTTC
cdr3_aa: CASSCGRTGEDEQYF

v_call: TRBV2
clone_size: NA
d_call: TRBD1
j_call: TRBJ2-1
cdr3_nt: TGTGCCAGCACAGCGAACACCGACAGGGTCCCTGAGCAGTTCTTC
cdr3_aa: CASTANTDRVPEQFF

v_call: TRBV4-1
clone_size: once
d_call: NA
j_call: TRBJ2-7
cdr3_nt: TGCGCCAGCAGCCAAGAAGGTGGGCAGGGCCCCTCATACTACGAGCAGTACTTC
cdr3_aa: CASSQEGGQGPSYYEQYF

v_call: TRBV7-2
clone_size: NA
d_call: TRBD2
j_call: TRBJ2-7
cdr3_nt: TGTGCCAGCAGCTTATCGTCTAGCGGGAGCCACGAGCAGTACTTC
cdr3_aa: CASSLSSSGSHEQYF

v_call: TRBV11-3
clone_size: once
d_call: TRBD1
j_call: TRBJ1-2
cdr3_nt: TGTGCCAGCAGCGTGCGGACAGGTCATGGCTACACCTTC
cdr3_aa: CASSVRTGHGYTF

v_call: TRBV4-1
clone_size: NA
d_call: TRBD2
j_call: TRBJ2-1
cdr3_nt: TGCGCCAGCAGCCAAGGGGGGACTAGCGGGGTAAATGAGCAGTTCTTC
cdr3_aa: CASSQGGTSGVNEQFF

v_call: TRBV27
clone_size: NA
d_call: NA
j_call: TRBJ1-4
cdr3_nt: TGTGCCAGCAGTCCCCGGGGGGGTGAGCTGTTTTTT
cdr3_aa: CASSPRGGELFF

v_call: TRBV20-1
clone_size: NA
d_call: TRBD2
j_call: TRBJ2-5
cdr3_nt: TGCAGTGCACCAACGGGGGGGGTCCAGTACTTC
cdr3_aa: CSAPTGGVQYF

v_call: TRBV12-5
clone_size: NA
d_call: NA
j_call: TRBJ1-2
cdr3_nt: TGTGCTAGTGTCGATTGGGGAGTAAAGAATGGCTACACCTTC
cdr3_aa: CASVDWGVKNGYTF

v_call: TRBV30
clone_size: NA
d_call: NA
j_call: TRBJ2-1
cdr3_nt: TGTGCCTGGAGGGACAGCGACAATGAGCAGTTCTTC
cdr3_aa: CAWRDSDNEQFF

v_call: TRBV14
clone_size: NA
d_call: NA
j_call: TRBJ1-2
cdr3_nt: TGTGCCAGCAGCCAAGACCATCTACAGTTGACCTATGGCTACACCTTC
cdr3_aa: CASSQDHLQLTYGYTF

v_call: TRBV10-3
clone_size: NA
d_call: TRBD1
j_call: TRBJ2-7
cdr3_nt: TGTGCCATCAGTGAATCGGGACAGAGGCCCCGGGAGCAGTACTTC
cdr3_aa: CAISESGQRPREQYF

v_call: TRBV4-3
clone_size: once
d_call: TRBD1
j_call: TRBJ2-2
cdr3_nt: TGCGCCAGCAGCCCCCGCCCGAGGAGACAGGGTGCCACCGGGGAGCTGTTTTTT
cdr3_aa: CASSPRPRRQGATGELFF

v_call: TRBV6-5
clone_size: NA
d_call: NA
j_call: TRBJ1-3
cdr3_nt: TGTGCCAGCAGCCCCACCAGGGGATCTGGAAACACCATATATTTT
cdr3_aa: CASSPTRGSGNTIYF

v_call: TRBV7-2
clone_size: NA
d_call: TRBD2
j_call: TRBJ2-3
cdr3_nt: TGTGCCAGCAGCCCTCGTGGCCCTAGCGGGAGGATTGATACGCAGTATTTT
cdr3_aa: CASSPRGPSGRIDTQYF

v_call: TRBV2
clone_size: NA
d_call: TRBD2
j_call: TRBJ2-7
cdr3_nt: TGTGCCAGCAGGCCAGCGGGGGCCTACGAGCAGTACTTC
cdr3_aa: CASRPAGAYEQYF

v_call: TRBV9
clone_size: NA
d_call: NA
j_call: TRBJ2-3
cdr3_nt: TGTGCCAGCAGCCCTACGGAGCGGCCCACGCAGTATTTT
cdr3_aa: CASSPTERPTQYF

v_call: TRBV28
clone_size: NA
d_call: TRBD1
j_call: TRBJ1-5
cdr3_nt: TGTGCCAGCAGCACGGGACAGGGCCTTCAGCCCCAGCATTTT
cdr3_aa: CASSTGQGLQPQHF

v_call: TRBV19
clone_size: NA
d_call: NA
j_call: TRBJ2-5
cdr3_nt: TGTGCCAGTAGTATAAGCGGAGTAGGGAGTGTGGGAGAGACCCAGTACTTC
cdr3_aa: CASSISGVGSVGETQYF

v_call: TRBV10-2
clone_size: NA
d_call: TRBD2
j_call: TRBJ2-1
cdr3_nt: TGCGCCAGCAGTGAGTCTGGCGGGAGCTCCTACAATGAGCAGTTCTTC
cdr3_aa: CASSESGGSSYNEQFF

v_call: TRBV7-6
clone_size: NA
d_call: NA
j_call: TRBJ2-1
cdr3_nt: TGTGCCAGCAGCTTAGGATCAAGGAGGAGTAGGGACAATGAGCAGTTCTTC
cdr3_aa: CASSLGSRRSRDNEQFF

v_call: TRBV11-1
clone_size: NA
d_call: TRBD2
j_call: TRBJ2-1
cdr3_nt: TGTGCCAGCAGCTCGGGACTAGCGGAATACAATGAGCAGTTCTTC
cdr3_aa: CASSSGLAEYNEQFF

v_call: TRBV15
clone_size: NA
d_call: TRBD1
j_call: TRBJ1-4
cdr3_nt: TGTGCCACCAGCAGAGATTCGGAACAGGGGTTTGTAATAGGCGAAAAACTGTTTTTT
cdr3_aa: CATSRDSEQGFVIGEKLFF

v_call: TRBV30
clone_size: NA
d_call: TRBD2
j_call: TRBJ2-1
cdr3_nt: TGTGCCTGGAGTTTCAGAGCTCGTAGCGGGAGCAATGAGCAGTTCTTC
cdr3_aa: CAWSFRARSGSNEQFF

v_call: TRBV9
clone_size: NA
d_call: TRBD1
j_call: TRBJ1-1
cdr3_nt: TGTGCCAGCAGCCTAGGGACAGGGGCCTGTGAAGCTTTCTTT
cdr3_aa: CASSLGTGACEAFF

v_call: TRBV5-6
clone_size: NA
d_call: TRBD1
j_call: TRBJ2-1
cdr3_nt: TGTGCCAGCAGCTTCCGGGACAGGGATAGGAATGAGCAGTTCTTC
cdr3_aa: CASSFRDRDRNEQFF

v_call: TRBV27
clone_size: NA
d_call: NA
j_call: TRBJ2-7
cdr3_nt: TGTGCCAGCAGATACCGTCGCCGGCCAGGTACCTACGAGCAGTACTTC
cdr3_aa: CASRYRRRPGTYEQYF

v_call: TRBV5-1
clone_size: NA
d_call: NA
j_call: TRBJ2-7
cdr3_nt: TGCGCCAGCAGCTTGTGGTTTGTCGGGGCCTACGAGCAGTACTTC
cdr3_aa: CASSLWFVGAYEQYF

v_call: TRBV14
clone_size: NA
d_call: TRBD2
j_call: TRBJ2-2
cdr3_nt: TGTGCCAGCAGCCAATGGAGGCGGGAGGGGTACACCGGGGAGCTGTTTTTT
cdr3_aa: CASSQWRREGYTGELFF

v_call: TRBV10-3
clone_size: NA
d_call: NA
j_call: TRBJ2-7
cdr3_nt: TGTGCCATCAAGGGGCAGGGACTCTACGAGCAGTACTTC
cdr3_aa: CAIKGQGLYEQYF